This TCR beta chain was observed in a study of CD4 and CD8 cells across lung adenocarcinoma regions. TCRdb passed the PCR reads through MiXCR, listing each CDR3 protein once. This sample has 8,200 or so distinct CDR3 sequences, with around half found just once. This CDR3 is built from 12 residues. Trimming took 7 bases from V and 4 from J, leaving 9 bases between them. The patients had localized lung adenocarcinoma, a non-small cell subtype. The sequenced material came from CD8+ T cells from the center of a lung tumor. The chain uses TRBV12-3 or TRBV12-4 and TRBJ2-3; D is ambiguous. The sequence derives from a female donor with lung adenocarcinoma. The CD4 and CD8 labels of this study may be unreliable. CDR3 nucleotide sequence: TGTGCCAGCACCTCAGACGCAGATACGCAGTATTTT. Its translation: CASTSDADTQYF.